This TCR beta chain stems from a study of shared clonotypes between healthy human individuals. Study-level information: Per donor, three plates held CD4 naive cells, three held CD4 memory, two held CD8 naive and one held CD8 memory.

Study-wide findings and caveats: Naive CD4 clonotypes overlapped across a handful of donors at approximately 5.5%.

The CDR3 totals 17 residues. The J segment lost 8 bases and the V segment lost 7 bases, leaving 19 bases of the junction unmatched. The germline V gene has CDR1 MDHEN and CDR2 SYDVKM. On this clone: Its matching antigen is unknown.

The authors split each subset's genomic DNA evenly across several immunoSEQ plates. Clones were sequenced by immunoSEQ multiplex PCR, and TCRdb holds only the in-frame ones, with some missing. In the table there are about 820,000 clones, 80% to 95% of which are singletons. As defined, naive CD8 cells were CD45RO-negative and positively selected for CCR7, with terminally differentiated effector memory CD45RA+ cells excluded. The V call is TRBV28, the J call TRBJ2-1, with 8 positions matching TRBD2. This sequence was found in a man in his thirties or forties in good health. The sample consisted of naive CD8+ T cells sorted from blood. CDR3 protein: CASNPVTSGKKGDEQFF. The DNA for the CDR3 is TGTGCCAGCAACCCCGTTACTAGCGGAAAAAAGGGCGATGAGCAGTTCTTC.